The 24 T cell receptor beta chains below were found in one sample sequenced in a study of glioma-infiltrating T cells after dendritic cell vaccination. Sample time point: after dendritic cell vaccination, including at tumor progression/relapse. The assay was immunoSEQ multiplex PCR, and TCRdb's table has in-frame clones only and misses some. The sample contains 85,000 to 100,000 clones, more than 70% of which appear only once. The specimen comprised blood, sampled after dendritic cell vaccination. The receptors originated from a human donor with glioblastoma.

The rearrangement joins TRBV6-5 to TRBJ1-1; possible D gene TRBD1, 6 bases. The V end lost 2 bases, the J end lost 2 bases, and 12 bases lay between the germline ends. The CDR3 spans 15 residues. The V gene's germline CDR1 is MNHEY and CDR2 SVGAGI. DNA for the CDR3: TGTGCCAGCAGTTACGGGGGGGCTCTAAACACTGAAGCTTTCTTT. It encodes CASSYGGALNTEAFF.

The gene calls are TRBV28 and TRBJ1-2; the D is unclear. From germline, CDR1 is MDHEN and CDR2 SYDVKM. The CDR3 totals 13 residues. Trimming stripped 7 bases from V and 4 bases from J, with 13 bases between. The CDR3 DNA sequence: TGTGCCAGCAAGGGAGGAAGTTCCTATGGCTACACCTTC. Translation gives CASKGGSSYGYTF.

The V and J genes are TRBV11-2 and TRBJ1-2; a weak D match, TRBD1 (5 bases). The CDR3 has 14 residues. CDR1 is SGHAT and CDR2 is FQNNGV in the germline V gene. V was shortened by 1 base and J by 4 bases, with 10 bases between the two germline ends. CDR3 DNA sequence: TGTGCCAGCAGCTTAGGGCAGGGCCTCTATGGCTACACCTTC. Protein sequence: CASSLGQGLYGYTF.

This chain joins TRBV27 and TRBJ2-2, with TRBD2 identical over 11 bases. V lost 4 bases to trimming and J lost 3 bases; unmatched junction nucleotides: 7. The germline V gene encodes CDR1 MNHEY and CDR2 SMNVEV (reference sequence). This CDR3 is 17 amino acids long. The CDR3 sequence: CASSSLLAGGYTGELFF. The CDR3 region has the DNA TGTGCCAGCAGTTCCCTTTTAGCGGGAGGGTACACCGGGGAGCTGTTTTTT.

The gene calls are TRBV5-1 and TRBJ2-1, with 10 bases that match TRBD2. Germline CDR1 is SGHRS and CDR2 is YFSETQ. Trimming removed 2 bases from V and 5 bases from J; junction bases left unmatched: 16. The CDR3 extends over 19 amino acids. The CDR3 sequence is CASSFPEGGSGGRNNEQFF. The CDR3, as DNA: TGCGCCAGCAGCTTTCCCGAAGGTGGTAGCGGGGGGAGGAACAATGAGCAGTTCTTC.

The chain uses TRBV5-1 and TRBJ2-1, with D possibly TRBD1 on 5 matching bases. The CDR3 sequence is 14 residues long. Germline V gene lookup returns CDR1 SGHRS and CDR2 YFSETQ. V was trimmed by 2 bases and J by 0 bases, leaving 6 bases between them. Here the CDR3 DNA reads TGCGCCAGCAGCTTTGGGGCCTCCTACAATGAGCAGTTCTTC. It codes for CASSFGASYNEQFF.

The rearrangement links TRBV19 to TRBJ1-2; perhaps TRBD1 as D (6 bases). V was clipped by 6 bases and J by 6 bases, with 20 bases between them. The CDR3 runs 15 residues. Germline V gives CDR1 LNHDA, CDR2 SQIVND (reference sequence). The CDR3 region has the DNA TGTGCCAGTAGCGATAATCCAAGGACAGTTCATGGCTACACCTTC. It is translated as CASSDNPRTVHGYTF.

The chain joins TRBV18 to TRBJ2-3; D might be TRBD2 (5 bases). The CDR3 totals 17 residues. V was cut by 1 base and J by 3 bases, with 17 bases left in between. The germline gives CDR1 KGHSH, CDR2 LQKENI. DNA of the CDR3: TGTGCCAGCTCACCACTTGTCCGGGGAGTCCCTACAGATACGCAGTATTTT. Encoded protein: CASSPLVRGVPTDTQYF.

In its sample, this clone was seen once. The chain employs TRBV5-4 and TRBJ1-4; TRBD1 is a possible D gene (6 bases). Germline lookup yields CDR1 SGHNT and CDR2 YYREEE (reference sequence). The CDR3 is 14 amino acids. V lost 3 bases and J 4 bases, leaving 10 bases between the germline ends. CDR3 in amino acids: CASSSTGFNEKLFF. In DNA form, the CDR3 reads TGTGCCAGCAGCTCTACAGGGTTTAATGAAAAACTGTTTTTT.

The rearrangement joins TRBV2 to TRBJ1-1; D uncertain. Trimming removed 6 bases from V and 1 base from J, with 9 bases in between. The CDR3 covers 13 residues. Germline values: CDR1 SNHLY, CDR2 FYNNEI. DNA of the CDR3: TGTGCCAGCAGCGGCGACTGGAACACTGAAGCTTTCTTT. It yields the protein CASSGDWNTEAFF.

The J gene is TRBJ1-6, the V gene TRBV7-8; weak D call: TRBD1 (5 bases). CDR3 size: 15 residues. Trimming shortened V by 1 base and J by 8 bases, and 12 bases separated the two germline ends. Germline-derived CDR1 and CDR2 are SGHVS and FQNEAQ. CDR3 protein: CASSLGGRVYSPLHF. The CDR3 DNA follows: TGTGCCAGCAGCTTAGGGGGCAGGGTTTATTCACCCCTCCACTTT.

The chain employs TRBV27 and TRBJ1-2, with D maybe TRBD1 (6 bases). Trimming removed 4 bases at V and 6 bases at J, with 24 bases between. The CDR3 extends over 17 amino acids. Germline lookup yields CDR1 MNHEY and CDR2 SMNVEV (reference sequence). The CDR3 sequence is CASSSSGTSPRRHGYTF. The DNA for the CDR3 is TGTGCCAGCAGTTCTTCCGGGACATCCCCCCGCCGACATGGCTACACCTTC.

This chain connects TRBV7-9 to TRBJ2-2; TRBD2 aligns across 9 bases. Germline CDR1 and CDR2: SEHNR and FQNEAQ (reference sequence). This CDR3 is built from 15 residues. Trimming at V came to 8 bases and at J to 0 bases, leaving 4 bases not matched to a gene. CDR3 nucleotides: TGTGCCAGCCAGGCTAGCGGGACGAACACCGGGGAGCTGTTTTTT. This codes for CASQASGTNTGELFF. Full variable domain (outside the CDR3, taken from reference TRBV7-9 and TRBJ2-2): DTGVSQNPRHKITKRGQNVTFRCDPISEHNRLYWYRQTLGQGPEFLTYFQNEAQLEKSRLLSDRFSAERPKGSFSTLEIQRTEQGDSAMYLCASQASGTNTGELFFGEGSRLTVL.

The V gene is TRBV19, the J gene TRBJ1-4, with 8 bases identical to TRBD1. V shed 4 bases and J 10 bases; nucleotides not matched to a gene: 11. Germline V CDR1 and CDR2: LNHDA, SQIVND (reference sequence). This CDR3 contains 15 residues. The CDR3 bases are TGTGCCAGTAGTAGCGACGGACAGGGATTGGCAAAACTGTTTTTT. Translated: CASSSDGQGLAKLFF.

The chain uses TRBV2 and TRBJ1-2; 10 nucleotides agree with TRBD1. Germline CDR1 SNHLY, CDR2 FYNNEI. V was clipped by 7 bases and J by 2 bases; unmatched bases: 10. CDR3 size: 16 residues. CDR3 region: CASTGTPGQGNYGYTF. The CDR3, as DNA: TGTGCCAGCACCGGGACCCCGGGACAGGGGAACTATGGCTACACCTTC. Drawing the rest from reference TRBV2 and TRBJ1-2, the complete variable domain is EPEVTQTPSHQVTQMGQEVILRCVPISNHLYFYWYRQILGQKVEFLVSFYNNEISEKSEIFDDQFSVERPDGSNFTLKIRSTKLEDSAMYFCASTGTPGQGNYGYTFGSGTRLTVV.

The CDR3 region is CASREGLGAYGYTF. CDR3 nucleotide sequence: TGCGCCAGCAGGGAAGGGTTGGGGGCCTATGGCTACACCTTC. The chain uses TRBV5-1 and TRBJ1-2, with a weak D call TRBD1 (6 bases). Germline loops: CDR1 SGHRS, CDR2 YFSETQ. Trimming removed 5 bases from V and 4 bases from J, with 15 bases in between. CDR3 length: 14 amino acids.

This rearrangement joins TRBV29-1 to TRBJ1-2, with TRBD1 matching over 8 bases. V lost 0 bases, J lost 4 bases, and 4 bases stayed unmatched. The CDR3 spans 14 residues. CDR1 and CDR2 from the germline V gene are SQVTM and ANQGSEA. The DNA for the CDR3 is TGCAGCGTTGAAGATCGGGGACAGGTCTATGGCTACACCTTC. Translating gives CSVEDRGQVYGYTF. Full variable domain (outside the CDR3, taken from reference TRBV29-1 and TRBJ1-2): SAVISQKPSRDICQRGTSLTIQCQVDSQVTMMFWYRQQPGQSLTLIATANQGSEATYESGFVIDKFPISRPNLTFSTLTVSNMSPEDSSIYLCSVEDRGQVYGYTFGSGTRLTVV.

This clone was seen more than once but under ten times. The chain joins TRBV20-1 to TRBJ1-2; a weak D match, TRBD1 (6 bases). The ends were cut back, 7 bases at V and 7 bases at J, with 13 bases in the middle. Germline lookup yields CDR1 DFQATT and CDR2 SNEGSKA (reference sequence). The CDR3 extends over 11 amino acids. CDR3: CSGGQGSGYTF. DNA of the CDR3: TGCAGTGGGGGGCAGGGAAGTGGCTACACCTTC.

Relative to its sample, this clone is medium-sized. DNA of the CDR3: TGTGCCAGCAGCTCCTGGGTGGTCATCCGTACAGGGCAGGACGCTGAAGCTTTCTTT. This encodes CASSSWVVIRTGQDAEAFF. The chain employs TRBV5-5 and TRBJ1-1; tentative D call: TRBD1 (6 bases). This CDR3 is built from 19 residues. V was pared by 3 bases and J by 6 bases, with 30 bases between. Germline values: CDR1 SGHKS, CDR2 YYEKEE (reference sequence).

The CDR3 here is CASRPPRQGAGYTF. The CDR3 DNA is TGTGCCAGCAGGCCCCCGAGACAGGGGGCTGGCTACACCTTC. V usage is TRBV5-4 and J usage is TRBJ1-2; 10 bases line up with TRBD1. Germline CDR1 reads SGHNT; CDR2 reads YYREEE (reference sequence). This CDR3 is 14 amino acids long. The ends lost 5 bases at V and 7 bases at J; junction bases unmatched: 8.

This clone was seen a single time. V and J are TRBV5-1 and TRBJ2-1; D perhaps matches TRBD1 (6 bases). The length of the CDR3 is 17 residues. CDR1 SGHRS and CDR2 YFSETQ come from the germline V gene. V lost 4 bases to trimming and J lost 1 base, with 18 bases between them. The CDR3 coding sequence is TGCGCCAGCAGCCGGACGTGGACAGAAGTTTCCTACAATGAGCAGTTCTTC. Its translation is CASSRTWTEVSYNEQFF.

The chain carries TRBV10-2 and TRBJ2-1; 7 bases fit TRBD2. The CDR3 consists of 16 residues. Germline V CDR1 and CDR2: WSHSY, SAAADI. Trimming cost V 3 bases and J 2 bases; bases outside gene matches: 7. The CDR3 is CASSDKGGGTYNEQFF. The DNA of the CDR3 is TGCGCCAGCAGTGATAAGGGCGGGGGAACCTACAATGAGCAGTTCTTC.

This clone has a single count. This chain uses TRBV27 with TRBJ2-1; TRBD2 aligns across 8 bases. Germline CDR1 MNHEY, CDR2 SMNVEV (reference sequence). V shed 7 bases and J 4 bases; nucleotides not matched to a gene: 9. The CDR3 has 15 residues. In DNA, the CDR3 is TGTGCCAGCATTCCTTTAACGGGAGGGTACAATGAGCAGTTCTTC. It codes for CASIPLTGGYNEQFF.

The J gene is TRBJ1-2, the V gene TRBV30, with D unclear. CDR1 GTSNPN and CDR2 SVGIG come from the germline V gene (reference sequence). The CDR3 extends over 13 amino acids. V gave up 4 bases and J gave up 4 bases, with 13 bases separating them. In DNA form, the CDR3 reads TGTGCCTGGACGGGCGGGTCCTTCTATGGCTACACCTTC. It yields the protein CAWTGGSFYGYTF.